These 15 T cell receptor beta chains came from one sample sequenced in a study of monozygotic twins with inflammatory bowel disease (dated by TCRdb to between 2018 and 2021). Library preparation was by 5' RACE. TCRdb shows the sequencer as Illumina HiSeq 2500. Once TCRdb had reprocessed the reads, it stored one entry per CDR3 protein sequence and supplied no DNA. The sample table records 350,000 to 400,000 distinct CDR3 sequences. The ten most abundant clones make up just over 2.5% of the sample. Sequenced material: blood. Source of these receptors: a human donor with ulcerative colitis or Crohn's disease, or a healthy co-twin of an affected twin (not recorded which).

V gene TRBV19 combines with J gene TRBJ1-5; there is no DNA to check the TCRdb D call of TRBD1. Per the germline V gene, CDR1 is LNHDA and CDR2 is SQIVND (reference sequence). The CDR3 sequence is 13 residues long. The CDR3 protein is CASSIGGDQPQHF.

The J gene is TRBJ2-3, the V gene TRBV5-1. This CDR3 has 16 residues. CDR1 and CDR2 (germline): SGHRS, YFSETQ. The CDR3 loop is CASSLDIGSSTDTQYF.

This sequence joins TRBV6-5 and TRBJ1-6. The CDR3 contains 17 residues. Germline V lookup: CDR1 MNHEY, CDR2 SVGAGI. The CDR3 loop is CASSYFVGLTDNSPLHF.

The rearrangement joins TRBV5-4 to TRBJ2-7; TCRdb outputs TRBD1, but without DNA this stays unchecked. Looked up from germline, CDR1 is SGHNT and CDR2 is YYREEE (reference sequence). The length of the CDR3 is 14 residues. CDR3 sequence reads: CASSSKQGAYEQYF.

The J gene is TRBJ2-6, the V gene TRBV6-2 or TRBV6-3; without DNA, the TCRdb call of TRBD1 cannot be checked. This CDR3 comprises 15 residues. Germline loops: CDR1 MNHEY, CDR2 SVGEGT. Here the CDR3 reads CASSNGGSGANVLTF.

The chain combines TRBV5-1 with TRBJ1-4; TCRdb's D gene call, TRBD1, goes unchecked for lack of DNA. Germline lookup yields CDR1 SGHRS and CDR2 YFSETQ. The CDR3 sequence is 14 residues long. CDR3 sequence reads: CASSLGDSNEKLFF.

The chain joins TRBV19 to TRBJ2-3; TCRdb's D gene call, TRBD1, goes unchecked for lack of DNA. Germline V CDR1 and CDR2: LNHDA, SQIVND (reference sequence). The CDR3 runs 15 residues. Here the CDR3 reads CASIAVAGAWDTQYF.

The rearrangement joins TRBV5-1 to TRBJ1-2. Germline CDR1 SGHRS, CDR2 YFSETQ. The CDR3 contains 16 residues. CDR3 residues: CASSLNNLQTNYGYTF.

The rearrangement uses TRBV7-8 and TRBJ2-3; TCRdb returns TRBD1, unconfirmable since there is no DNA. This CDR3 region has 17 residues. Germline V gene lookup returns CDR1 SGHVS and CDR2 FQNEAQ. CDR3 protein: CASSLRYRGSSTDTQYF. The full variable domain, with the rest looked up from reference TRBV7-8 and TRBJ2-3, is GAGVSQSPRYKVAKRGQDVALRCDPISGHVSLFWYQQALGQGPEFLTYFQNEAQLDKSGLPSDRFFAERPEGSVSTLKIQRTQQEDSAVYLCASSLRYRGSSTDTQYFGPGTRLTVL.

The chain carries TRBV7-8 and TRBJ1-5. The CDR3 totals 14 residues. In germline, CDR1 is SGHVS, CDR2 FQNEAQ. This CDR3 reads CASSVRTSNQPQHF.

The rearrangement links TRBV7-9 to TRBJ2-7; with no DNA, the TCRdb D assignment of TRBD1 cannot be verified. Per the germline V gene, CDR1 is SEHNR and CDR2 is FQNEAQ (reference sequence). The length of the CDR3 is 12 residues. The CDR3 spells CAAGQLSYEQYF.

V gene TRBV7-9 combines with J gene TRBJ2-2; TCRdb outputs TRBD1, but without DNA this stays unchecked. This CDR3 is built from 13 residues. Germline lookup yields CDR1 SEHNR and CDR2 FQNEAQ (reference sequence). The CDR3 loop reads CANRQVNTGELFF.

The rearrangement uses TRBV24-1 and TRBJ1-3; TCRdb outputs TRBD1, but without DNA this stays unchecked. The CDR3 covers 15 residues. Looked up from germline, CDR1 is KGHDR and CDR2 is SFDVKD. The CDR3 is CATSEGPSSGNTIYF.

V usage is TRBV11-2 and J usage is TRBJ1-2. The CDR3 consists of 15 residues. CDR1 is SGHAT, CDR2 FQNNGV, per germline. This CDR3 reads CASSFSRDVEWGYTF.

The chain combines TRBV7-3 with TRBJ2-1; the TCRdb call, TRBD1, lacks DNA for checking. Germline CDR1 is SGHTA and CDR2 is FQGTGA. The CDR3 is made up of 11 amino acids. The CDR3 spells CASSSGGGQFF. Variable domain in full (rest from reference TRBV7-3 and TRBJ2-1): GAGVSQTPSNKVTEKGKYVELRCDPISGHTALYWYRQSLGQGPEFLIYFQGTGAADDSGLPNDRFFAVRPEGSVSTLKIQRTERGDSAVYLCASSSGGGQFFGPGTRLTVL.